The clone carrying this T cell receptor beta chain was recorded a few times. Its antigen is undetermined. The data were obtained in a study of cytomegalovirus exposure and HLA in healthy donors. Study-level results: Upon later analysis, TCR association rates were observed to vary by HLA locus, being highest for DRB1 and lowest for HLA-C.

13 Jbeta primers and 60 Vbeta primers were used for the PCR. Data came from immunoSEQ multiplex PCR; TCRdb stores just in-frame clones and leaves some out. The table has about 82,000 clones, 10% seen once. Each donor was healthy, and each was a bone marrow donor. Germline CDR1 reads SGHAT; CDR2 reads FQNNGV. This CDR3 has 14 residues. Trimming took 5 bases from V and 6 from J; bases not matched to a gene: 7. The chain uses TRBV11-2 and TRBJ2-3, with TRBD2 matching 8 bases. The sequencing sample was made of PBMCs. The clonotype comes from a man in his 60s in good health and CMV-seropositive. Here the CDR3 reads CASSPGTSWDTQYF. Here the CDR3 DNA reads TGTGCCAGCAGCCCCGGGACTAGTTGGGATACGCAGTATTTT. Full variable domain (rest looked up from reference TRBV11-2 and TRBJ2-3): EAGVAQSPRYKIIEKRQSVAFWCNPISGHATLYWYQQILGQGPKLLIQFQNNGVVDDSQLPKDRFSAERLKGVDSTLKIQPAKLEDSAVYLCASSPGTSWDTQYFGPGTRLTVL.